This entry lists 7 T cell receptor beta chains sequenced from one sample in a study of identical twins. MiXCR, run by TCRdb on the 5' RACE reads, gives a single entry per CDR3 protein. Among approximately 500,000 distinct CDR3 sequences listed, 20% to 30% were seen once. Separately, the same data were catalogued under a study of T cells expressing NK-cell markers.

Sequencing was performed on CD4+ T cells sorted from blood. These TCRs come from a woman aged 18-29 years in good health.

V is TRBV7-9 and J is TRBJ1-2, with D unresolved. The V gene lost 10 bases and the J gene lost 8 bases, with 23 bases spanning the gap. Germline CDR1 reads SEHNR; CDR2 reads FQNEAQ (reference sequence). The CDR3 contains 14 residues. CDR3 residues: CAIAAAAVSGGYTF. The CDR3 DNA follows: TGTGCCATCGCTGCGGCGGCGGTATCAGGAGGCTACACCTTC.

This clonotype was seen only a few times. CDR3 DNA sequence: TGTGCCAGCAGGGCTACCATCAATCAGCCCCAGCATTTT. Its protein product is CASRATINQPQHF. The chain has TRBV2 and TRBJ1-5, with unresolved D. Trimming took 6 bases from V and 3 from J, leaving 9 bases between them. Germline V gene sequence: CDR1 SNHLY, CDR2 FYNNEI. CDR3 size: 13 residues.

The V call is TRBV12-3 or TRBV12-4, the J call TRBJ2-7; 10 nucleotides agree with TRBD2. CDR3 length equals 14 residues. V shed 6 bases, J shed 5 bases, and the junction held 7 bases outside the gene matches. The CDR3 sequence: CASRRAGGPNEQYF. Written as DNA, the CDR3 is TGTGCCAGCAGGAGAGCGGGAGGGCCGAACGAGCAGTACTTC.

Concerning this clonotype: The junction differs from germline at one of its ends, possibly a read error. V usage is TRBV3-1 and J usage is TRBJ1-1, with D tentatively TRBD1 (6 bases). Germline CDR1 and CDR2: LGHDT and YNNKEL (reference sequence). The length of the CDR3 is 11 residues. CDR3 nucleotides: TGTGCCAGCAGCCGAGCCCGGGACACTTACTTT. It encodes CASSRARDTYF.

The V gene is TRBV11-2, the J gene TRBJ2-2; TRBD2 might be the D (5 bases). Germline V gene data show CDR1 as SGHAT and CDR2 as FQNNGV. The CDR3 has 17 residues. The V end lost 5 bases, the J end lost 1 base, and 17 bases lay between the germline ends. CDR3 in DNA: TGTGCCAGCAGCCCCAGGTTGGGCGGGCGGAACACCGGGGAGCTGTTTTTT. It translates to CASSPRLGGRNTGELFF.

This clonotype has more than one count but fewer than ten. The chain is built from TRBV6-1 and TRBJ2-7; tentative D call: TRBD2 (5 bases). V was trimmed by 6 bases and J by 6 bases, leaving 15 bases between them. The CDR3 loop spans 13 amino acids. Germline-derived CDR1 and CDR2 are MNHNS and SASEGT. CDR3 residues: CASRDRQGGEQYF. The CDR3 nucleotides are TGTGCCAGCAGGGACCGACAAGGAGGCGAGCAGTACTTC.

This clonotype was seen a few times. V is TRBV27 and J is TRBJ2-7; the D gene is possibly TRBD2 (5 bases). Trimming took 0 bases from V and 5 from J, leaving 11 bases between them. From germline, CDR1 is MNHEY and CDR2 SMNVEV (reference sequence). The CDR3 has 14 amino acids. DNA of the CDR3: TGTGCCAGCAGTTTATCGCGGGCAGATCACGAGCAGTACTTC. Residues: CASSLSRADHEQYF.